The present T cell receptor beta chain was sequenced within a study of T cells in Graves' hyperthyroidism and ophthalmopathy (dated by TCRdb to about 2019). Study-level background: Peripheral blood was collected at initial diagnosis, before any treatment. TCR V-J signatures able to tell the groups apart were searched for in a discovery cohort of 90 to 100 patients, of whom under 45 had Graves' ophthalmopathy and around 56 had stable Graves' hyperthyroidism. Prospective prediction of ophthalmopathy was tested in an independent validation cohort of some 20 hyperthyroidism patients and 15 to 17 patients who later progressed to ophthalmopathy. The 75 to 100 discovery patients were divided at random into training and test sets in a 7:3 ratio. Thyroid tissue and blood T-cell repertoires from about six Graves' hyperthyroidism patients were also compared in the study. Once sampling was done, hyperthyroidism patients were given methimazole at a starting dose of 30 mg daily, whereas ophthalmopathy patients were given high-dose intravenous methylprednisolone. The paper reports TCR Vbeta CDR3 sequencing of roughly 140 peripheral blood samples: some 44 ophthalmopathy, fewer than 80 hyperthyroidism and 17 progressor patients. Study-wide conclusions, independent of this receptor: Ophthalmopathy was separated from stable hyperthyroidism by a 13 V-J signature model, with about 86% sensitivity and about 81% specificity obtained in cross-validation and 80%/75% obtained in testing. Most expanded thyroid clonotypes (frequency above 0.001) were also found in blood, which suggests that blood repertoires may mirror thyroid immune responses. No statistical method was used to fix the sample size in advance, and group allocation was not hidden from the investigators. In validation, the model predicted progression to ophthalmopathy a median of about 5.9 months before onset, with 65% to 71% sensitivity and almost 75% specificity.

Trimming takes 5 bases off V and 4 bases off J; junction bases not matched to a gene: 11. CDR1 and CDR2, looked up from the germline V gene (reference sequence), are MNHEY and SMNVEV. The CDR3 contains 15 residues, cysteine and phenylalanine counted. CDR3 DNA only is kept here, 45 bases in frame from base 1. The TCR beta CDR3 regions were amplified from the RNA transcripts. A first-round RT-PCR of the TCR CDR3 used the HTBI primer set with the Qiagen OneStep RT-PCR kit. A second multiplex PCR round built the libraries, followed by size selection and purification. Paired-end sequencing of the libraries was performed with 100 bp reads on an Illumina HiSeq2000. As for the authors' bioinformatics: SOAPnuke was used to process the raw data, throwing out any read that contained adapters or uncalled bases, had a mean Phred below 15, or lacked an exact constant-primer or identifier match. High-quality paired reads were merged with COPE v1.2.5, and unique nucleotide sequences were defined as clonotypes. MiTCR v1.1 was used to align the clonotypes against IMGT TRBV, TRBD and TRBJ reference segments. Only V-J combinations with frequency above 0.0001, covering roughly 99% of repertoires, were analysed. A TCS score was defined as the ratio of F50 (clonal expansion) to E x V (chaos), with BLOSUM62-based TCRdist applied between CDR3 peptides within each V-J. Welch's t-statistics and random forest reduced around 520 V-J features to around 14, which were used in a naive Bayes classifier (R e1071). TCRdb redid the processing of the public reads, applying fastp at Q25 and MiXCR, and retained in-frame beta chains. Merged by CDR3 protein, the rows form single entries marked with the most common genes and DNA. In this record, the V and J calls reflect TCRdb's handling and not the investigators' own analysis. The sample has roughly 38,000 distinct CDR3 sequences on record, about 50% of them singletons. Approximately 6.2% of the sample is held by the ten biggest clonotypes.

A single count supports this clonotype. The antigen this receptor binds is unknown. A much more abundant neighbour one base away suggests this may be a read error. The hyperthyroidism patients were between 18 and 65 years old and newly diagnosed, with a disease duration of less than 2 months. The study excluded patients with uncontrolled infections, other autoimmune diseases, pregnancy or lactation. Diagnoses were established on the basis of clinical symptoms, serum thyroxine and TRAb, thyroid ultrasound, and orbital computed tomography. Blood from progressor patients was drawn when they were first diagnosed with hyperthyroidism, before any ophthalmopathy symptoms appeared. PBMCs were separated from 10 ml of fresh peripheral blood using Ficoll-Paque density gradient centrifugation. Progressor patients were defined as those initially diagnosed with Graves' hyperthyroidism in whom ophthalmopathy developed during follow-up. Trizol reagent was used to extract total RNA, and RNA quality was then checked on an Agilent 2100 Bioanalyzer.

The chain joins TRBV27 to TRBJ2-7; a stretch of 7 junction bases matches TRBD2. The sample consisted of blood. This TCR came from a woman between 50 and 59 years old with Graves' hyperthyroidism that later progressed to Graves' ophthalmopathy. The CDR3 reads as follows: CASSLSTSILYEQYF. The DNA is as follows: TGTGCCAGCAGTCTCTCGACTAGCATTTTATACGAGCAGTACTTC.